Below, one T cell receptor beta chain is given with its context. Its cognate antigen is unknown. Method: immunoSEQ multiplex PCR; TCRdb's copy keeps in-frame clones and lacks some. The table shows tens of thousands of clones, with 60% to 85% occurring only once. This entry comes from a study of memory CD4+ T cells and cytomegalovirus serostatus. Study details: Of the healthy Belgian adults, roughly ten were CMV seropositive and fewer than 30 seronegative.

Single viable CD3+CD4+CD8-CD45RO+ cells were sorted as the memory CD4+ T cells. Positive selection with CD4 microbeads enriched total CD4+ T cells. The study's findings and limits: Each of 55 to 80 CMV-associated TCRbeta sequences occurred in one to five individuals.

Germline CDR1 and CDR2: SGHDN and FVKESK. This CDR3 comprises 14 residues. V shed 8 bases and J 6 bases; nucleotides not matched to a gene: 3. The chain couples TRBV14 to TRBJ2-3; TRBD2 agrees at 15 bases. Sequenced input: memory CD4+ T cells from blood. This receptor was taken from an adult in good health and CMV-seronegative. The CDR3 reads CASRTSGGADTQYF. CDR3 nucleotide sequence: TGTGCCAGCCGGACTAGCGGGGGGGCCGATACGCAGTATTTT.